These 18 T cell receptor beta chains came from one sample sequenced in a study of control samples from healthy donors and cancer patients. The method was immunoSEQ multiplex PCR; TCRdb's version includes in-frame clones alone and lacks a portion of them. Seen in this sample are roughly 200,000 clones; the ten most common clones hold roughly 2.2%. The sequencing sample was made of blood. These TCRs come from a woman under 40 in good health.

The chain combines TRBV5-6 with TRBJ2-1; 12 bases map to TRBD2. The CDR3 spans 14 residues. The germline V gene has CDR1 SGHDT and CDR2 YYEEEE. The ends lost 3 bases at V and 8 bases at J; junction bases unmatched: 3. CDR3 protein: CASSWGLAGHEQFF. Here the CDR3 DNA reads TGTGCCAGCAGCTGGGGACTAGCGGGCCATGAGCAGTTCTTC. The entire variable domain, with the rest obtained from reference TRBV5-6 and TRBJ2-1, is as follows: DAGVTQSPTHLIKTRGQQVTLRCSPKSGHDTVSWYQQALGQGPQFIFQYYEEEERQRGNFPDRFSGHQFPNYSSELNVNALLLGDSALYLCASSWGLAGHEQFFGPGTRLTVL.

Notes on this clone: This CDR3 is also generated by other DNA sequences in the sample. CDR3: CASRAGQNTEAFF. CDR3 DNA sequence: TGTGCCAGCAGGGCCGGCCAGAACACTGAAGCTTTCTTT. The chain combines TRBV7-2 with TRBJ1-1, with no clear D. V lost 6 bases, J lost 1 base, and 9 bases lay in between. This CDR3 is built from 13 residues. CDR1 is SGHTA and CDR2 is FQGNSA in the germline V gene.

V is TRBV19 and J is TRBJ1-1, with D unclear. This CDR3 has 16 residues. Trimming stripped 2 bases from V and 0 bases from J, with 13 bases between. In germline, CDR1 is LNHDA, CDR2 SQIVND (reference sequence). The CDR3 coding sequence is TGTGCCAGTAGTATAATCCCTCCCAGATTGAACACTGAAGCTTTCTTT. This encodes CASSIIPPRLNTEAFF. Supplemented by reference TRBV19 and TRBJ1-1, the full variable domain reads DGGITQSPKYLFRKEGQNVTLSCEQNLNHDAMYWYRQDPGQGLRLIYYSQIVNDFQKGDIAEGYSVSREKKESFPLTVTSAQKNPTAFYLCASSIIPPRLNTEAFFGQGTRLTVV.

J is TRBJ1-1 and V is TRBV7-9; tentatively, D is TRBD1 (5 bases). CDR1 and CDR2 (germline): SEHNR, FQNEAQ (reference sequence). The CDR3 has 13 amino acids. Trimming took off 6 bases at V and 11 bases at J, with 19 bases between the two ends. CDR3 loop: CASRTEGREKAFF. The CDR3 region has the DNA TGTGCCAGCAGGACAGAGGGGAGGGAGAAGGCTTTCTTT.

The gene calls are TRBV6-5 and TRBJ1-1; 7 bases are shared with TRBD1. Germline CDR1 MNHEY, CDR2 SVGAGI. J gave up 3 bases and V 6 bases, and 7 bases lay outside the gene matches. The CDR3 covers 14 residues. The CDR3 protein is CASRPGTAYTEAFF. The CDR3 DNA reads TGTGCCAGCAGGCCCGGGACAGCGTACACTGAAGCTTTCTTT.

J is TRBJ1-1 and V is TRBV6-2 or TRBV6-3; D is uncertain. Germline loops: CDR1 MNHEY, CDR2 SVGEGT. The CDR3 contains 11 residues. With 5 bases removed from V and 6 bases from J, the gap between germline ends came to 7 bases. This chain's CDR3 is CASSVGPEAFF. Written as DNA, the CDR3 is TGTGCCAGCAGTGTAGGCCCTGAAGCTTTCTTT.

The chain combines TRBV5-1 with TRBJ2-3; D uncertain. Trimming cost V 0 bases and J 4 bases, with 9 bases left between them. This CDR3 contains 14 residues. Germline V lookup: CDR1 SGHRS, CDR2 YFSETQ. CDR3 sequence reads: CASSLAFGPDTQYF. In DNA, the CDR3 is TGCGCCAGCAGCTTGGCGTTCGGGCCAGATACGCAGTATTTT.

V and J are TRBV28 and TRBJ1-1; D might be TRBD1 (5 bases). Looked up from germline, CDR1 is MDHEN and CDR2 is SYDVKM. This CDR3 has 15 amino acids. Trimming stripped 5 bases from V and 6 bases from J, with 19 bases between. The CDR3 sequence is CASSDAGGVNSEAFF. The CDR3 DNA is TGTGCCAGCAGTGACGCGGGGGGGGTAAATTCTGAAGCTTTCTTT.

This chain joins TRBV9 and TRBJ2-5; D tentatively reads TRBD1 or TRBD2 (6 bases each). V was shortened by 4 bases and J by 3 bases, with 13 bases between the two germline ends. The CDR3 length is 14 residues. Germline V lookup: CDR1 SGDLS, CDR2 YYNGEE. CDR3 nucleotide sequence: TGTGCCAGCAGCCTCCTAGGGGGGAAAGAGACCCAGTACTTC. Translating gives CASSLLGGKETQYF.

The chain is built from TRBV18 and TRBJ2-3, with D hard to call. The germline V and J ends were trimmed by 10 bases and 3 bases, with 11 bases remaining between them. The CDR3 contains 12 residues. Germline lookup yields CDR1 KGHSH and CDR2 LQKENI. In DNA form, the CDR3 reads TGTGCCACCATCCAAGGGACAGATACGCAGTATTTT. Residues: CATIQGTDTQYF.

The chain recombines TRBV18 with TRBJ1-3; D unclear. Germline V CDR1 and CDR2: KGHSH, LQKENI. This CDR3 has 14 amino acids. V gave up 4 bases and J gave up 4 bases, with 11 bases separating them. DNA for the CDR3: TGTGCCAGCTCACAAGAGGATATGGGAAACACCATATATTTT. Its translation is CASSQEDMGNTIYF.

Notes on this clone: This sample also contains other DNA sequences that code for the same CDR3. This chain joins TRBV5-1 and TRBJ1-1; D unclear. The CDR3 runs to 14 residues. Germline CDR1 reads SGHRS; CDR2 reads YFSETQ. V was clipped by 0 bases and J by 4 bases, with 10 bases between them. The CDR3, as DNA: TGCGCCAGCAGCTTGGAGGGCCGGGGCACTGAAGCTTTCTTT. Translated, it gives CASSLEGRGTEAFF.

V gene TRBV3-1 (or the pseudogene TRBV3-2) combines with J gene TRBJ1-1; weak D call: TRBD1 (5 bases). The germline CDR1 and CDR2 sequences are LGHDT and YNNKEL (reference sequence). V was cut by 1 base and J by 0 bases, with 9 bases left in between. The CDR3 sequence is 15 residues long. For the CDR3, the DNA is TGTGCCAGCAGCCAAGGGGACCGGTTGAACACTGAAGCTTTCTTT. Its protein product is CASSQGDRLNTEAFF.

The rearrangement uses TRBV4-1 and TRBJ2-2; 7 nucleotides agree with TRBD1. V was clipped by 0 bases and J by 2 bases; unmatched bases: 9. Germline loops: CDR1 MGHRA, CDR2 YSYEKL. This CDR3 contains 18 residues. The CDR3 region is CASSQDGGQRYNTGELFF. As DNA, the CDR3 is TGCGCCAGCAGCCAAGATGGGGGACAGAGATACAACACCGGGGAGCTGTTTTTT.

The rearrangement uses TRBV7-9 and TRBJ2-7; TRBD2 matches 9 bases. V gave up 5 bases and J gave up 1 base; unmatched junction bases: 9. Germline V gene lookup returns CDR1 SEHNR and CDR2 FQNEAQ (reference sequence). CDR3 size: 16 residues. The CDR3 coding sequence is TGTGCCAGCAGCCCAAAGCGGGGGGTGAAGTCCTACGAGCAGTACTTC. Its translation is CASSPKRGVKSYEQYF.

This chain joins TRBV27 and TRBJ2-7; D not resolved. Trimming removed 0 bases at V and 0 bases at J, with 9 bases between. Germline V gene data show CDR1 as MNHEY and CDR2 as SMNVEV (reference sequence). This CDR3 contains 15 residues. Here the CDR3 reads CASSLSTESSYEQYF. For the CDR3, the DNA is TGTGCCAGCAGTTTATCGACTGAAAGCTCCTACGAGCAGTACTTC.

V gene TRBV27 combines with J gene TRBJ2-2; tentatively, D is TRBD1 (5 bases). V shed 2 bases and J shed 10 bases, with 17 bases lying between them. The CDR3 has 15 amino acids. Germline lookup yields CDR1 MNHEY and CDR2 SMNVEV (reference sequence). The CDR3 nucleotides read TGTGCCAGCAGTTTAATAAAGGGGCACGCCGAGGAGCTGTTTTTT. Translating it yields CASSLIKGHAEELFF.

The rearrangement uses TRBV7-9 and TRBJ2-2; D is undetermined. The length of the CDR3 is 13 residues. Trimming left V 1 base short and J 3 bases short, with 3 bases between. The germline V gene encodes CDR1 SEHNR and CDR2 FQNEAQ (reference sequence). The CDR3 DNA reads TGTGCCAGCAGCTTAGGGGACACCGGGGAGCTGTTTTTT. Translated: CASSLGDTGELFF.